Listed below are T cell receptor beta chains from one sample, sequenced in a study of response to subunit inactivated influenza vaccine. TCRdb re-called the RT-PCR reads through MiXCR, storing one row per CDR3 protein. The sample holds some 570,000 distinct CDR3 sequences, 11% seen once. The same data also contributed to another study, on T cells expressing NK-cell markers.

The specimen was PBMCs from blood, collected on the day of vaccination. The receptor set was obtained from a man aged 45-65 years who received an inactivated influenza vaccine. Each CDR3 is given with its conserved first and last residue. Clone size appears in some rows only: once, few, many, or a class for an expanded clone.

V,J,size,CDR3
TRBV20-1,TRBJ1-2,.,CSARDYYGYTF
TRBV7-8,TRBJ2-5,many,CASSQMGLAVKETQYF
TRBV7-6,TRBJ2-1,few,CASSLVFSRNNEQFF
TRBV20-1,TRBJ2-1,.,CSARLSTSNEQFF
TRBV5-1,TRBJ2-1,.,CASSVSGSFANEQFF
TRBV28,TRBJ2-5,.,CASSLNRGKLETQYF
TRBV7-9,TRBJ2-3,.,CASRRDAGDTQYF
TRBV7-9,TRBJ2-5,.,CASSSQGLGETQYF
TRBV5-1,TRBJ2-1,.,CASSPTGTSAYNEQFF
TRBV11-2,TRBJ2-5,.,CASSSTSVRTSGTQYF
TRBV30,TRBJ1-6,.,CAWSLTGGNSPLHF
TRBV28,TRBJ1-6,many,CATRVSNSPLHF
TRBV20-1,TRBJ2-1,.,CSARPGTSDNEQFF
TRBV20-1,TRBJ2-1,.,CSARDFGRLAGGVNEQFF
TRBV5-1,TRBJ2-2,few,CASSLAGRVTGELFF
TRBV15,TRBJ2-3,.,CATSMGRESQYF
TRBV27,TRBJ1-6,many,CASTTTESSYNSPLHF
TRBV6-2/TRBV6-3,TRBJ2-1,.,CASRPRLADYGLFF
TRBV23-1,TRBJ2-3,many,CASSQSYFRVRGTDTQYF
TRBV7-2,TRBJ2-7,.,CASSGGGQSAYEQYF
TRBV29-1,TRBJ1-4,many,CSVAGPDGGEKLFF
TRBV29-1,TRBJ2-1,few,CSAPGLAGPHSYNEQFF
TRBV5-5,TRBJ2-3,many,CASSLGGARDTQYF
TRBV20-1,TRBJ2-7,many,CSARDGGPFEQYF
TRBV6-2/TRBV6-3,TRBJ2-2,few,CASSLITGQLFF
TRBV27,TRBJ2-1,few,CASSFGTLGNEQFF
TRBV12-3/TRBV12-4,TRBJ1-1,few,CASSSRGWAEAFF